Shown below are 23 T cell receptor beta chains from a single sample sequenced in a study of blood T cell repertoires in COVID-19. TCRdb's copy holds only in-frame clones and misses some; the assay was immunoSEQ multiplex PCR. The sample yields around 94,000 clones, more than 85% seen once. Specimen: peripheral blood. These receptors all come from a man between 45 and 60 years old with active or convalescent COVID-19.

This clone was seen once. The V call is TRBV15, the J call TRBJ1-2; TRBD1 matches 9 bases. Germline V gene lookup returns CDR1 LNHNV and CDR2 YYDKDF (reference sequence). This CDR3 is built from 14 residues. The J segment lost 8 bases and the V segment lost 4 bases, leaving 8 bases of the junction unmatched. The CDR3 region is CATSTQQGAGGYTF. CDR3 nucleotide sequence: TGTGCCACCAGCACCCAACAGGGGGCCGGGGGCTACACCTTC.

The chain recombines TRBV14 with TRBJ1-2, with 8 bases that match TRBD1. Germline V CDR1 and CDR2: SGHDN, FVKESK. The CDR3 sequence is 15 residues long. Trimming removed 0 bases from V and 5 bases from J; junction bases left unmatched: 5. In DNA, the CDR3 is TGTGCCAGCAGCCAAGATCCAGGGGGCGTATATGGCTACACCTTC. The encoded protein is CASSQDPGGVYGYTF.

Here the CDR3 DNA reads TGTGCCAGCAGCTTAGTAGGGGGGGCAGCCTACGAGCAGTACTTC. This codes for CASSLVGGAAYEQYF. The chain combines TRBV7-9 with TRBJ2-7, with D possibly TRBD2 on 7 matching bases. V gave up 1 base and J gave up 2 bases, with 12 bases separating them. The CDR3 contains 15 residues. The germline V gene has CDR1 SEHNR and CDR2 FQNEAQ (reference sequence).

This sequence joins TRBV27 and TRBJ2-5, with TRBD2 matching 9 bases. Germline values: CDR1 MNHEY, CDR2 SMNVEV (reference sequence). V shed 4 bases and J 5 bases; nucleotides not matched to a gene: 5. The CDR3 contains 14 residues. In DNA, the CDR3 is TGTGCCAGCAGTTCCGGGACTAGCTGGGAGACCCAGTACTTC. It translates to CASSSGTSWETQYF.

This clone was detected a few times. The gene calls are TRBV28 and TRBJ1-2; the match to TRBD1 covers 7 bases. CDR3 length: 14 residues. With 7 bases clipped from V and 7 bases from J, the junction kept 12 bases outside the gene matches. Germline V CDR1 and CDR2: MDHEN, SYDVKM. This CDR3 is CASTTTGIFGGYTF. CDR3 coding DNA: TGTGCCAGCACCACGACAGGGATATTTGGTGGCTACACCTTC.

This chain uses TRBV4-2 with TRBJ1-1; 9 nucleotides agree with TRBD1. With V trimmed by 3 bases and J by 5 bases, 7 bases remained unmatched. The CDR3 is 15 amino acids. Germline V gene sequence: CDR1 LGHNA, CDR2 YNFKEQ. As DNA, the CDR3 is TGTGCCAGCAGCCACCCGGGACAGGGTGCGACTGAAGCTTTCTTT. It yields the protein CASSHPGQGATEAFF.

The V gene is TRBV7-8, the J gene TRBJ1-6; D perhaps matches TRBD1 (5 bases). The CDR3 has 17 amino acids. With 5 bases removed from V and 6 bases from J, the gap between germline ends came to 20 bases. The germline V gene has CDR1 SGHVS and CDR2 FQNEAQ. CDR3 in DNA: TGTGCCAGCAGCACAACCCTAGGGAGGGGTCTTAATTCACCCCTCCACTTT. Amino acid sequence: CASSTTLGRGLNSPLHF.

The table lists this clone with a few counts. V and J are TRBV28 and TRBJ1-2; maybe TRBD1 (5 bases). The CDR3 is 13 residues long. The V end was cut by 4 bases, the J end by 2 bases, with 8 bases between. Looked up from germline, CDR1 is MDHEN and CDR2 is SYDVKM. DNA of the CDR3: TGTGCCAGCAGTTCTGGACAAAACTATGGCTACACCTTC. Protein: CASSSGQNYGYTF.

J is TRBJ2-3 and V is TRBV10-3; TRBD1 aligns across 10 bases. The CDR3 covers 17 residues. V lost 0 bases, J lost 3 bases, and 6 bases stayed unmatched. CDR1 and CDR2 (germline): ENHRY, SYGVKD. The CDR3 sequence is CAISESRRQGATDTQYF. As DNA, the CDR3 is TGTGCCATCAGTGAGTCCCGCCGACAGGGGGCGACAGATACGCAGTATTTT.

V and J are TRBV24-1 and TRBJ2-5; possibly TRBD1 for D (7 bases). The CDR3 has 13 amino acids. Germline CDR1 and CDR2: KGHDR and SFDVKD. V lost 10 bases and J 1 base, leaving 12 bases between the germline ends. The CDR3 region is CATRQGGQETQYF. The CDR3 nucleotides read TGTGCCACGAGACAGGGAGGCCAAGAGACCCAGTACTTC.

This clone was detected a few times. The chain links TRBV5-4 to TRBJ1-1; D not certain. The CDR3 covers 15 residues. V shed 4 bases and J shed 1 base, with 14 bases lying between them. Germline loops: CDR1 SGHNT, CDR2 YYREEE (reference sequence). The CDR3 loop is CASSVSTEPNTEAFF. CDR3 sequence (DNA): TGTGCCAGCAGCGTGTCGACTGAACCGAACACTGAAGCTTTCTTT.

The chain is built from TRBV11-2 and TRBJ1-2; D uncertain. Trimming removed 6 bases from V and 5 bases from J, with 19 bases in between. Germline values: CDR1 SGHAT, CDR2 FQNNGV. CDR3 length: 15 amino acids. This chain's CDR3 is CASRRWGGREYGYTF. CDR3 sequence (DNA): TGTGCCAGCAGACGTTGGGGAGGGAGGGAGTATGGCTACACCTTC.

The chain combines TRBV5-6 with TRBJ1-2, with a tentative D call TRBD1 (5 bases). This CDR3 spans 14 amino acids. Germline V gives CDR1 SGHDT, CDR2 YYEEEE. Trimming left V 5 bases short and J 4 bases short, with 15 bases between. CDR3 in DNA: TGTGCCAGCAGGCCCTGGACGGGGGGCTATGGCTACACCTTC. Translation gives CASRPWTGGYGYTF.

This sequence joins TRBV10-3 and TRBJ2-2; possibly TRBD1 for D (6 bases). Germline loops: CDR1 ENHRY, CDR2 SYGVKD. Trimming left V 11 bases short and J 0 bases short, with 10 bases between. This CDR3 has 13 residues. For the CDR3, the DNA is TGTGCCTCCAGGGGTGCGAACACCGGGGAGCTGTTTTTT. Its translation: CASRGANTGELFF.

This chain joins TRBV6-1 and TRBJ2-3; a possible D gene is TRBD2 (6 bases). Between the trimmed V and J ends, which lost 2 bases and 5 bases, there was a span of 11 bases. There are 14 residues in the CDR3. The germline V gene encodes CDR1 MNHNS and CDR2 SASEGT. CDR3 in amino acids: CASSERGREDTQYF. Here the CDR3 DNA reads TGTGCCAGCAGTGAACGGGGGAGAGAAGATACGCAGTATTTT.

This chain joins TRBV18 and TRBJ1-3; 7 positions agree with TRBD1. V lost 0 bases, J lost 3 bases, and 5 bases stayed unmatched. Germline CDR1 and CDR2: KGHSH and LQKENI. The CDR3 runs to 16 residues. CDR3 coding DNA: TGTGCCAGCTCACCACCAACAGGGGCCATTGGAAACACCATATATTTT. Residues: CASSPPTGAIGNTIYF.

The V gene is TRBV27, the J gene TRBJ2-2, with D possibly TRBD2 on 5 matching bases. This CDR3 contains 13 residues. From germline, CDR1 is MNHEY and CDR2 SMNVEV (reference sequence). V lost 3 bases, J lost 4 bases, and 6 bases lay in between. Here the CDR3 DNA reads TGTGCCAGCAGTTTTGAGGGCACCGGGGAGCTGTTTTTT. The encoded protein is CASSFEGTGELFF.

V gene TRBV6-1 combines with J gene TRBJ2-3; TRBD2 matches at 8 bases. Trimming took 1 base from V and 4 from J; bases not matched to a gene: 7. Germline CDR1 reads MNHNS; CDR2 reads SASEGT. CDR3 length: 16 residues. The CDR3 region has the DNA TGTGCCAGCAGTGAAGACAGCGGGGGAGGCCCAGATACGCAGTATTTT. It codes for CASSEDSGGGPDTQYF.

This clone was counted once. The rearrangement joins TRBV6-5 to TRBJ2-7; 7 bases are a match to TRBD1. Germline-derived CDR1 and CDR2 are MNHEY and SVGAGI. The CDR3 is made up of 13 amino acids. With 7 bases clipped from V and 5 bases from J, the junction kept 8 bases outside the gene matches. CDR3 bases: TGTGCCAGCAAAGACAGGGAACCGGACGAGCAGTACGTC. Protein: CASKDREPDEQYV.

The J gene is TRBJ1-5, the V gene TRBV27, with 7 bases identical to TRBD1. Germline CDR1 MNHEY, CDR2 SMNVEV (reference sequence). CDR3 size: 15 residues. J lost 6 bases, V lost 8 bases, and 13 bases had no gene match. The chain's CDR3 is CASSLMAQGGQPQHF. The DNA for the CDR3 is TGTGCCAGCTCCCTTATGGCCCAGGGGGGTCAGCCCCAGCATTTT.

V is TRBV19 and J is TRBJ1-2; 9 positions agree with TRBD1. With 7 bases clipped from V and 2 bases from J, the junction kept 8 bases outside the gene matches. This CDR3 has 15 residues. The V gene's germline CDR1 is LNHDA and CDR2 SQIVND (reference sequence). CDR3 amino acids: CASISRTGENYGYTF. The CDR3 DNA is TGTGCCAGTATCTCCCGGACAGGGGAGAACTATGGCTACACCTTC. Full variable domain (remainder filled in from reference TRBV19 and TRBJ1-2): DGGITQSPKYLFRKEGQNVTLSCEQNLNHDAMYWYRQDPGQGLRLIYYSQIVNDFQKGDIAEGYSVSREKKESFPLTVTSAQKNPTAFYLCASISRTGENYGYTFGSGTRLTVV.

V gene TRBV29-1 combines with J gene TRBJ1-1; possibly TRBD1 for D (5 bases). The CDR3 covers 13 residues. The germline CDR1 and CDR2 sequences are SQVTM and ANQGSEA. Trimming stripped 3 bases from V and 0 bases from J, with 8 bases between. The CDR3 DNA reads TGCAGCGTTGATAGGGGTTTGAACACTGAAGCTTTCTTT. Translated, it gives CSVDRGLNTEAFF.

The V call is TRBV19, the J call TRBJ1-1; 7 bases line up with TRBD1. This CDR3 has 15 amino acids. CDR1 is LNHDA and CDR2 is SQIVND in the germline V gene (reference sequence). J lost 10 bases, V lost 5 bases, and 16 bases had no gene match. As DNA, the CDR3 is TGTGCCAGTAGTCTAGGGGGCGAATGGTTGACGGGAGCTTTCTTT. Translation gives CASSLGGEWLTGAFF. Using reference TRBV19 and TRBJ1-1 for the parts outside the CDR3, the full variable domain is DGGITQSPKYLFRKEGQNVTLSCEQNLNHDAMYWYRQDPGQGLRLIYYSQIVNDFQKGDIAEGYSVSREKKESFPLTVTSAQKNPTAFYLCASSLGGEWLTGAFFGQGTRLTVV.